This T cell receptor beta chain was found in a study of T cells expressing NK-cell markers. TCRdb re-called the 5' RACE reads and gives one entry per CDR3 protein, without DNA. Its clone listing holds about 380,000 distinct CDR3 sequences. Germline V gene sequence: CDR1 MGHDK, CDR2 SYGVNS. The CDR3 has 13 residues. The origin of this receptor is a man aged 18 to 69 in good health. Sequencing was done on a sample of blood T cells: a sorted CD56 or NKG2C T cell subset, CD4+ or CD8+ T cells, or bulk PBMC T cells (not recorded which). The chain uses TRBV25-1 and TRBJ2-4; the TCRdb D gene call, TRBD1, has no DNA to confirm it. CDR3 sequence reads: CASSLRQDGIQYF. The complete variable domain, with remaining parts taken from reference TRBV25-1 and TRBJ2-4, reads EADIYQTPRYLVIGTGKKITLECSQTMGHDKMYWYQQDPGMELHLIHYSYGVNSTEKGDLSSESTVSRIRTEHFPLTLESARPSHTSQYLCASSLRQDGIQYFGAGTRLSVL.